The entry below gives a single T cell receptor (beta chain) sequence along with its context. The data stem from a study of early T cells in non-severe SARS-CoV-2 infection. One entry per CDR3 protein, called by TCRdb with MiXCR from the 5' RACE reads. The table shows tens of thousands of distinct CDR3 sequences, with around 6% occurring only once. V was clipped by 3 bases and J by 0 bases, with 18 bases between them. Germline lookup yields CDR1 SGHTA and CDR2 FQGNSA. The CDR3 spans 17 residues. Source material: whole blood. J is TRBJ2-7 and V is TRBV7-2; D is unclear. The clonotype comes from an adult who was a healthcare worker with PCR-confirmed SARS-CoV-2 infection or an uninfected control (not recorded which). The CDR3 loop reads CASSLELGGWSSYEQYF. The CDR3 DNA reads TGTGCCAGCAGCTTGGAATTGGGCGGATGGAGCTCCTACGAGCAGTACTTC.